One T cell receptor beta chain is described in this entry. As yet, its antigen is unknown. The record originates from a study of Tregs in tolerant kidney transplant recipients. Study-wide results and caveats: Biological reproducibility was not directly addressed, but technical replication error appeared minimal.

CDR3 length: 14 residues. Per the germline V gene, CDR1 is KGHSH and CDR2 is LQKENI. The repertoire was sequenced with immunoSEQ multiplex PCR; TCRdb's copy has only in-frame clones and lacks some. The data show over 85,000 clones, roughly 93% seen once. Sequencing was performed on CD4+ T cells from blood, taken before the transplant. The rearrangement joins TRBV18 to TRBJ2-5, with 7 nucleotides matching TRBD2. The J call is uncertain, as TRBJ2-7 better fits the DNA end. The TCR originated in a human donor who received a combined kidney and bone marrow transplant. The CDR3 DNA follows: TGTGCCAGCTCAAAAGGGGAGGGAACCTACGAGCAGTACTTC. Translated: CASSKGEGTYEQYF.